Shown below are 31 T cell receptor beta chains from a single sample sequenced in a study of blood T cell repertoires in COVID-19. Produced via immunoSEQ multiplex PCR; TCRdb's table is partial and in-frame only. The data show about 59,000 clones, with around 90% seen just once and 16% held by the top ten. The sample comprised peripheral blood. These receptors came from a man older than 75 with acute or convalescent COVID-19.

The rearrangement links TRBV29-1 to TRBJ2-7; the D is unclear. CDR1 SQVTM and CDR2 ANQGSEA come from the germline V gene. The CDR3 covers 14 residues. Between the trimmed V and J ends, which lost 0 bases and 7 bases, there was a span of 16 bases. As DNA, the CDR3 is TGCAGCGTTGAAGACGGTGGATCTGCGAGGGAGCAGTACTTC. Translation: CSVEDGGSAREQYF.

The chain couples TRBV19 to TRBJ1-1, with 9 bases lining up with TRBD1. The CDR3 consists of 14 residues. Looked up from germline, CDR1 is LNHDA and CDR2 is SQIVND (reference sequence). Trimming cost V 5 bases and J 8 bases; bases outside gene matches: 9. CDR3 DNA sequence: TGTGCCAGTAGTGCGGGACAGGGCTACGCGGAAGCTTTCTTT. Translation: CASSAGQGYAEAFF.

The V and J genes are TRBV9 and TRBJ1-2; 7 bases are a match to TRBD1. CDR3 length equals 16 residues. V lost 0 bases to trimming and J lost 8 bases; unmatched junction nucleotides: 13. Per the germline V gene, CDR1 is SGDLS and CDR2 is YYNGEE. CDR3 loop: CASSVGWDSTLNGYTF. CDR3 DNA: TGTGCCAGCAGCGTAGGGTGGGACAGTACATTGAACGGCTACACCTTC.

The gene calls are TRBV27 and TRBJ1-2, with D possibly TRBD1 on 5 matching bases. Between the trimmed V and J ends, which lost 1 base and 6 bases, there was a span of 12 bases. This CDR3 is built from 14 residues. Germline values: CDR1 MNHEY, CDR2 SMNVEV (reference sequence). CDR3 in DNA: TGTGCCAGCAGTTTATGGGGCAGGGAAGATGGCTACACCTTC. As protein: CASSLWGREDGYTF.

V and J are TRBV3-1 (or the pseudogene TRBV3-2) and TRBJ2-1, with a weak D call TRBD2 (6 bases). V was pared by 0 bases and J by 9 bases, with 12 bases between. This CDR3 has 14 residues. CDR1 LGHDT and CDR2 YNNKEL come from the germline V gene (reference sequence). CDR3 amino acids: CASSQDNRRGEQFF. CDR3 nucleotides: TGTGCCAGCAGCCAAGATAATAGGAGGGGTGAGCAGTTCTTC.

This clone was seen just once. The chain employs TRBV5-1 and TRBJ1-4; TRBD1 agrees at 8 bases. The length of the CDR3 is 16 residues. Germline loops: CDR1 SGHRS, CDR2 YFSETQ. The V segment lost 1 base and the J segment 3 bases; nucleotides outside the gene matches: 5. The CDR3 DNA reads TGCGCCAGCAGCTTGACAGGGGGGGACCCTAATGAAAAACTGTTTTTT. Translating it yields CASSLTGGDPNEKLFF.

The chain carries TRBV19 and TRBJ2-7; D gene uncertain. The V end lost 3 bases, the J end lost 2 bases, and 8 bases lay between the germline ends. CDR3 length equals 13 residues. Germline V lookup: CDR1 LNHDA, CDR2 SQIVND (reference sequence). CDR3 protein: CASSIHGAYEQYF. The CDR3 DNA sequence: TGTGCCAGTAGTATCCACGGAGCCTACGAGCAGTACTTC. Variable domain in full (rest from reference TRBV19 and TRBJ2-7): DGGITQSPKYLFRKEGQNVTLSCEQNLNHDAMYWYRQDPGQGLRLIYYSQIVNDFQKGDIAEGYSVSREKKESFPLTVTSAQKNPTAFYLCASSIHGAYEQYFGPGTRLTVT.

The gene calls are TRBV3-1 (or the pseudogene TRBV3-2) and TRBJ2-3, with TRBD2 identical over 10 bases. The CDR3 length is 15 residues. Trimming cost V 5 bases and J 3 bases; bases outside gene matches: 5. Germline-derived CDR1 and CDR2 are LGHDT and YNNKEL (reference sequence). Here the CDR3 reads CASSASGGGTDTQYF. CDR3 nucleotide sequence: TGTGCCAGCAGCGCAAGCGGGGGGGGGACAGATACGCAGTATTTT.

The chain recombines TRBV16 with TRBJ1-1; D unresolved. Looked up from germline, CDR1 is KGHSY and CDR2 is FQNENV. The CDR3 covers 15 residues. V was clipped by 4 bases and J by 4 bases, with 16 bases between them. The CDR3 DNA reads TGTGCCAGCAGCCCGGGGAGGGCAGTTGGCACTGAAGCTTTCTTT. Protein: CASSPGRAVGTEAFF.

V usage is TRBV19 and J usage is TRBJ1-5; possibly TRBD1 for D (6 bases). Per the germline V gene, CDR1 is LNHDA and CDR2 is SQIVND (reference sequence). V lost 5 bases and J 2 bases, leaving 16 bases between the germline ends. The CDR3 consists of 16 residues. CDR3 in amino acids: CASSLRGSRGNQPQHF. The CDR3 DNA sequence: TGTGCCAGTAGTCTCAGGGGTTCTAGGGGCAATCAGCCCCAGCATTTT.

The genes are TRBV28 and TRBJ2-7, with 10 nucleotides matching TRBD1. With V trimmed by 4 bases and J by 6 bases, 6 bases remained unmatched. Per the germline V gene, CDR1 is MDHEN and CDR2 is SYDVKM. The CDR3 loop spans 14 amino acids. DNA of the CDR3: TGTGCCAGCAGTTCGGGACAGGGGACGGGCGAGCAGTACTTC. Amino acids: CASSSGQGTGEQYF.

CDR3 sequence reads: CASGPRAGKNIQYF. In DNA form, the CDR3 reads TGTGCTAGTGGTCCCCGCGCCGGCAAAAACATTCAGTACTTC. V is TRBV12-5 and J is TRBJ2-4, with D unresolved. Germline V CDR1 and CDR2: LGHNT, FRNRAP. V was pared by 5 bases and J by 3 bases, with 11 bases between. The CDR3 runs to 14 residues.

In its sample, this clone was seen once. This chain uses TRBV6-6 with TRBJ2-1, with a tentative D call TRBD1 (7 bases). The CDR3 contains 16 residues. V was cut by 6 bases and J by 10 bases, with 25 bases left in between. Germline CDR1 reads MNHNY; CDR2 reads SVGAGI (reference sequence). CDR3 amino acids: CASSRLGDSTSKEQFF. DNA for the CDR3: TGTGCCAGCAGCCGACTAGGGGACAGTACGAGTAAGGAGCAGTTCTTC.

This rearrangement joins TRBV4-1 to TRBJ1-2; D gene uncertain. The CDR3 length is 15 residues. Trimming stripped 0 bases from V and 2 bases from J, with 10 bases between. CDR1 is MGHRA, CDR2 YSYEKL, per germline. The CDR3 region is CASSQEEGSNYGYTF. In DNA, the CDR3 is TGCGCCAGCAGCCAAGAAGAGGGATCGAACTATGGCTACACCTTC.

V usage is TRBV19 and J usage is TRBJ1-2; unclear D gene. The ends were cut back, 0 bases at V and 1 base at J, with 9 bases in the middle. The CDR3 has 15 amino acids. CDR1 and CDR2 (germline): LNHDA, SQIVND (reference sequence). The CDR3 is CASSIDREVNYGYTF. The CDR3 nucleotides read TGTGCCAGTAGTATAGATCGGGAAGTTAACTATGGCTACACCTTC.

The V gene is TRBV21-1, the J gene TRBJ2-5; the table calls TRBD1, which could not be checked here. TRBV21-1 is an annotated pseudogene. This CDR3 comprises 15 residues. The CDR3 region is CASACARGLWETQYF. CDR3 nucleotide sequence: TGTGCCAGCGCATGTGCTAGGGGGCTTTGGGAGACCCAGTACTTC.

The chain is built from TRBV5-4 and TRBJ2-3; TRBD2 might be the D (5 bases). Germline V gene sequence: CDR1 SGHNT, CDR2 YYREEE (reference sequence). This CDR3 contains 13 residues. The V and J ends lost 4 bases and 3 bases respectively, with 9 bases between them. This chain's CDR3 is CASSPSGTDTQYF. The CDR3 DNA reads TGTGCCAGCAGCCCCTCGGGGACAGATACGCAGTATTTT.

The chain is built from TRBV7-3 and TRBJ1-6; D remains ambiguous. The CDR3 is 15 residues long. Germline-derived CDR1 and CDR2 are SGHTA and FQGTGA. The V and J ends lost 0 bases and 10 bases respectively, with 13 bases between them. CDR3 in amino acids: CASSLTTQGRSPLHF. In nucleotides, the CDR3 is TGTGCCAGCAGCTTAACTACCCAAGGGAGATCACCCCTCCACTTT.

The rearrangement joins TRBV19 to TRBJ2-5; TRBD2 might be the D (5 bases). V lost 1 base and J 7 bases, leaving 7 bases between the germline ends. Germline V gives CDR1 LNHDA, CDR2 SQIVND (reference sequence). This CDR3 has 12 amino acids. CDR3 bases: TGTGCCAGTAGTATAGGGGCGGGGACCCAGTACTTC. It yields the protein CASSIGAGTQYF.

This chain links TRBV24-1 with TRBJ2-1; 9 nucleotides line up with TRBD2. In germline, CDR1 is KGHDR, CDR2 SFDVKD. The CDR3 has 17 amino acids. V shed 3 bases, J shed 1 base, and the junction held 6 bases outside the gene matches. Written as DNA, the CDR3 is TGTGCCACCAGTGATACCATTAGCGGGGGTTCCTACAATGAGCAGTTCTTC. It codes for CATSDTISGGSYNEQFF.

This sequence joins TRBV6-5 and TRBJ1-6; D unclear. The V end was cut by 5 bases, the J end by 0 bases, with 5 bases between. CDR3 length: 14 amino acids. Germline values: CDR1 MNHEY, CDR2 SVGAGI. CDR3 region: CASSPSSYNSPLHF. Written as DNA, the CDR3 is TGTGCCAGCAGTCCGAGCTCCTATAATTCACCCCTCCACTTT.

The chain couples TRBV28 to TRBJ1-5; 12 bases are shared with TRBD1. In germline, CDR1 is MDHEN, CDR2 SYDVKM. The CDR3 covers 19 residues. V was clipped by 6 bases and J by 4 bases; unmatched bases: 16. CDR3 protein: CASRTLMWDRGRLNQPQHF. For the CDR3, the DNA is TGTGCCAGCAGAACTCTCATGTGGGACAGGGGGCGTTTGAATCAGCCCCAGCATTTT.

The genes are TRBV5-4 and TRBJ2-1; 9 bases agree with TRBD2. In germline, CDR1 is SGHNT, CDR2 YYREEE (reference sequence). The CDR3 has 14 amino acids. Trimming removed 6 bases from V and 6 bases from J; junction bases left unmatched: 7. The CDR3 coding sequence is TGTGCCAGCACCCGCGGGGGGGCGGCCAATGAGCAGTTCTTC. It encodes CASTRGGAANEQFF.

This clone was picked up a small number of times. The V call is TRBV7-6, the J call TRBJ2-2; D not resolved. The CDR3 runs 18 residues. The germline CDR1 and CDR2 sequences are SGHVS and FNYEAQ. V lost 1 base and J 2 bases, leaving 17 bases between the germline ends. The CDR3 protein is CASSLGPSHPSNTGELFF. The CDR3 DNA follows: TGTGCCAGCAGCTTAGGCCCCTCCCATCCTAGTAACACCGGGGAGCTGTTTTTT.

This clone was seen once. The chain carries TRBV6-5 and TRBJ2-7; D gene unclear. The germline gives CDR1 MNHEY, CDR2 SVGAGI. Trimming shortened V by 6 bases and J by 0 bases, and 12 bases separated the two germline ends. The CDR3 is made up of 14 amino acids. This CDR3 is CASSTDLPSYEQYF. The CDR3 region has the DNA TGTGCCAGCAGCACCGACTTACCCTCCTACGAGCAGTACTTC.

The chain uses TRBV15 and TRBJ1-5, with 12 nucleotides matching TRBD1. This CDR3 comprises 15 residues. Germline CDR1 and CDR2: LNHNV and YYDKDF (reference sequence). V shed 3 bases and J 3 bases; nucleotides not matched to a gene: 0. The CDR3 bases are TGTGCCACCAGCAGGGGACAGGGGGCCAATCAGCCCCAGCATTTT. This gives the protein CATSRGQGANQPQHF.

This chain joins TRBV29-1 and TRBJ2-7; 10 bases are a match to TRBD2. CDR1 SQVTM and CDR2 ANQGSEA come from the germline V gene. CDR3 length: 14 amino acids. V trimming: 4 bases; J trimming: 3 bases; junction bases outside the gene matches: 6. In nucleotides, the CDR3 is TGCAGCGTTGGAAGCGGGGGGGCATTCTACGAGCAGTACTTC. Translated, it gives CSVGSGGAFYEQYF.

The V call is TRBV2, the J call TRBJ1-1; no clear D gene. CDR3 length: 12 residues. V lost 4 bases to trimming and J lost 7 bases, with 10 bases between them. Germline loops: CDR1 SNHLY, CDR2 FYNNEI. CDR3 sequence reads: CASSGTANEAFF. The CDR3 nucleotides read TGTGCCAGCAGTGGAACAGCTAATGAAGCTTTCTTT.

V is TRBV9 and J is TRBJ2-1; 7 nucleotides agree with TRBD1. The ends lost 0 bases at V and 4 bases at J; junction bases unmatched: 4. Germline CDR1 reads SGDLS; CDR2 reads YYNGEE. The CDR3 is 15 amino acids. The CDR3 DNA reads as TGTGCCAGCAGCGTAGGTGGGACAGATTACAATGAGCAGTTCTTC. It yields the protein CASSVGGTDYNEQFF.

V and J are TRBV18 and TRBJ1-1; the D gene is possibly TRBD1 (5 bases). The germline gives CDR1 KGHSH, CDR2 LQKENI. This CDR3 region has 11 residues. V was cut by 3 bases and J by 11 bases, with 10 bases left in between. The CDR3 sequence is CASSPTEGAFF. DNA for the CDR3: TGTGCCAGCTCACCGACAGAAGGGGCTTTCTTT.

V usage is TRBV5-1 and J usage is TRBJ2-1; D is unclear. This CDR3 spans 15 amino acids. From germline, CDR1 is SGHRS and CDR2 YFSETQ. V was clipped by 3 bases and J by 0 bases, with 10 bases between them. CDR3 DNA sequence: TGCGCCAGCAGCTGGTTGGGCCGCTCCTACAATGAGCAGTTCTTC. Translating it yields CASSWLGRSYNEQFF.